The T cell receptor beta chain described here comes from a study of blood T cell repertoires in COVID-19. For the study at large: From the United States, Italy and Spain came samples of acute and convalescent COVID-19.

Sequenced by immunoSEQ multiplex PCR; TCRdb stores in-frame clones only, minus some. The sample includes 70,000 to 75,000 clones, 65% to 85% of them seen just once. Sequenced material: peripheral blood. The sequence was collected from a woman older than 75 with active or convalescent COVID-19.

The CDR3 reads CASSSPYPGIYEQYF. The CDR3 DNA follows: TGTGCCAGCAGTTCCCCCTACCCGGGGATCTACGAGCAGTACTTC. This sequence joins TRBV6-2 or TRBV6-3 and TRBJ2-7, with D possibly TRBD2 on 5 matching bases. The CDR3 sequence is 15 residues long. V lost 4 bases and J lost 3, with 16 bases in between. The germline V gene has CDR1 MNHEY and CDR2 SVGEGT.